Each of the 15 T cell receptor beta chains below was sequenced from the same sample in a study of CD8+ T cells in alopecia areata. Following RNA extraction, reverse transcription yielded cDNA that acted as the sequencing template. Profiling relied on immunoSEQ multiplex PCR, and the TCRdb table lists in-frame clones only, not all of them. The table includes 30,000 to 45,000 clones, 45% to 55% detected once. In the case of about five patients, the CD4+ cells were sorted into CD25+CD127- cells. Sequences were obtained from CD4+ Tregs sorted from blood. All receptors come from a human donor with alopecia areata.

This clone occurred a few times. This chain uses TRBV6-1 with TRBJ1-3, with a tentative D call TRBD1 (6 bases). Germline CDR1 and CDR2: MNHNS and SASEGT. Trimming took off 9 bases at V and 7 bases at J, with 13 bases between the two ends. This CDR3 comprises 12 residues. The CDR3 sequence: CASHGRGNTIYF. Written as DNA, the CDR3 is TGTGCCAGTCACGGGAGGGGGAACACCATATATTTT.

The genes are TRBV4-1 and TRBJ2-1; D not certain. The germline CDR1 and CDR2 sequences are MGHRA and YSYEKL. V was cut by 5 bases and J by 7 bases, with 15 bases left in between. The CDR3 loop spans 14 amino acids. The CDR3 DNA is TGCGCCAGCAGCGACCCAACCGCGGCGAATGAGCAGTTCTTC. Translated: CASSDPTAANEQFF.

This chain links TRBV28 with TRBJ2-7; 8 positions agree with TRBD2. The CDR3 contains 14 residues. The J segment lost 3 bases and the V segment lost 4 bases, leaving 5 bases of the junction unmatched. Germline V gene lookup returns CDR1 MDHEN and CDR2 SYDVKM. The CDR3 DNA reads TGTGCCAGCAGTTCAGCGGGAGTTATCTACGAGCAGTACTTC. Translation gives CASSSAGVIYEQYF.

CDR3 nucleotides: TGTGCCAGCTCTATCAACGTGGGCCGTCGCAATCAGCCCCAGCATTTT. Protein: CASSINVGRRNQPQHF. The rearrangement uses TRBV18 and TRBJ1-5; no reliable D call. The CDR3 has 16 amino acids. V was cut by 6 bases and J by 2 bases, with 17 bases left in between. CDR1 is KGHSH and CDR2 is LQKENI in the germline V gene.

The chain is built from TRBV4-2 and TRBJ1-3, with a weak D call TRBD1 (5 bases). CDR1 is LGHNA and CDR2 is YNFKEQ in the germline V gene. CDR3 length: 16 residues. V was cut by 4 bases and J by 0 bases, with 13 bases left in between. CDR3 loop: CASSLGAQASGNTIYF. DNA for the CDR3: TGTGCCAGCAGCCTAGGGGCCCAGGCCTCTGGAAACACCATATATTTT.

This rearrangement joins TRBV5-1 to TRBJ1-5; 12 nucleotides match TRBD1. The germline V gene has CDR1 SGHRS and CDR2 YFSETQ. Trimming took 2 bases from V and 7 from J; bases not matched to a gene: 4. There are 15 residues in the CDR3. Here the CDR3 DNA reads TGCGCCAGCAGCTTCTCCGGGACAGGGGGCCAGCCCCAGCATTTT. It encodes CASSFSGTGGQPQHF. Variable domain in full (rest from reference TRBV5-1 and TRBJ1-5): KAGVTQTPRYLIKTRGQQVTLSCSPISGHRSVSWYQQTPGQGLQFLFEYFSETQRNKGNFPGRFSGRQFSNSRSEMNVSTLELGDSALYLCASSFSGTGGQPQHFGDGTRLSIL.

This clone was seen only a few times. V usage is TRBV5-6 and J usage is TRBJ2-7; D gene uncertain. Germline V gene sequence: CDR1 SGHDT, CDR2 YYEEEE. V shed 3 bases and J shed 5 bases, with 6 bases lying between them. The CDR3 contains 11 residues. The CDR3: CASSYIHEQYF. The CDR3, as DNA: TGTGCCAGCAGCTACATCCACGAGCAGTACTTC.

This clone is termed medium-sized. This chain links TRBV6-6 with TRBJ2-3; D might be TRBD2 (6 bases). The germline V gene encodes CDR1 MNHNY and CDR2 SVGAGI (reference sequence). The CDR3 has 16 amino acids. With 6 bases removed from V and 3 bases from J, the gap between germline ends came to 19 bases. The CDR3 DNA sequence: TGTGCCAGCAGGCCCTCCGCGGGGCGTGGGACAGATACGCAGTATTTT. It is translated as CASRPSAGRGTDTQYF.

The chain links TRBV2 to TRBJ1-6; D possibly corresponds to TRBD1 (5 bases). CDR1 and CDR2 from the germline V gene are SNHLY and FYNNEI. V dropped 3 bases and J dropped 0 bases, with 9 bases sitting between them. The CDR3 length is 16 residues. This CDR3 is CASSDGGSSYNSPLHF. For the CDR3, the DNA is TGTGCCAGCAGTGACGGGGGAAGCTCCTATAATTCACCCCTCCACTTT.

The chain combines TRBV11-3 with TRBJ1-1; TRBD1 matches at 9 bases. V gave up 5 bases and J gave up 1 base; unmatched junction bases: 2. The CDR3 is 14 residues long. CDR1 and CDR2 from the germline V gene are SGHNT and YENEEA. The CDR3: CASSTGGRNTEAFF. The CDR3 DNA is TGTGCCAGCAGCACAGGGGGCCGGAACACTGAAGCTTTCTTT.

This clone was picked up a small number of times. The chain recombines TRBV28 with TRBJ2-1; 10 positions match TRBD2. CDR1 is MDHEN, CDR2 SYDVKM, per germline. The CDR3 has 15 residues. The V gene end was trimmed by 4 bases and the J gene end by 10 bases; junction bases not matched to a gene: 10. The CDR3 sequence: CASSSGTSVGPEQFF. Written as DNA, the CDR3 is TGTGCCAGCAGTTCAGGGACTAGCGTGGGCCCGGAGCAGTTCTTC.

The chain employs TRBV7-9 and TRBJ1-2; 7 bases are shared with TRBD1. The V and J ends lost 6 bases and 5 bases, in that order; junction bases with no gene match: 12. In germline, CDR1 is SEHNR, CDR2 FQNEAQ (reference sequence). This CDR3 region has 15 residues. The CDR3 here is CASRYTGTASYGYTF. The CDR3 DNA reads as TGTGCCAGCAGATACACCGGGACAGCCAGTTATGGCTACACCTTC.

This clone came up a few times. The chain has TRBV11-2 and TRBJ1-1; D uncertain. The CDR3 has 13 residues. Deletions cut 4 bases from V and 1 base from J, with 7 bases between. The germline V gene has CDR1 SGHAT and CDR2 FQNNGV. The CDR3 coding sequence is TGTGCCAGCAGCTCGAGGTCGAACACTGAAGCTTTCTTT. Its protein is CASSSRSNTEAFF.

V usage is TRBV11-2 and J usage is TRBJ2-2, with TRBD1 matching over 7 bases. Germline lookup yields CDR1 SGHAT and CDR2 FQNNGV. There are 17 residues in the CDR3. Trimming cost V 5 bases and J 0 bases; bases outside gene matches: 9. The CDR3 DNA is TGTGCCAGCAGCCGCCGGAGACAGGGATCGAACACCGGGGAGCTGTTTTTT. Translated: CASSRRRQGSNTGELFF.

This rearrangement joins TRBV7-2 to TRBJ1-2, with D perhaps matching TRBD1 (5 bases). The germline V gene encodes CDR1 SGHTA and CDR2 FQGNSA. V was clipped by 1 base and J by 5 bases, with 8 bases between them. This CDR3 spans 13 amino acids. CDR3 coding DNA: TGTGCCAGCAGCTTAGACAGGAGATATGGCTACACCTTC. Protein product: CASSLDRRYGYTF.